The clone carrying this T cell receptor beta chain was counted between two and nine times. Its target is unknown. Looked up from germline, CDR1 is MNHEY and CDR2 is SMNVEV (reference sequence). The V end was cut by 2 bases, the J end by 10 bases, with 18 bases between. CDR3 size: 15 residues. The data belong to a study of T cell repertoires in cytomegalovirus infection. Study background: Indicated by public TCR beta signatures were CMV infection and matching HLA type.

TCRdb reprocessed the reads via MiXCR and lists one record per CDR3 protein. The sample records hundreds of thousands of distinct CDR3 sequences, about 24% being singletons. General study findings and limits: CMV carriers with the relevant HLA were identified by cumulative public TCR beta family frequency. Dominant in the ex vivo response were TCR beta clonotypes restricted by HLA-C and specific for CMV.

V usage is TRBV27 and J usage is TRBJ2-1; D is uncertain. Sequenced: CD8+ T cells from PBMCs. The origin of this receptor is a human donor in good health (CMV status not recorded). Some clones in this sample may be carry-over from other donors' samples. The DNA for the CDR3 is TGTGCCAGCAGTTTACCCCCGGGTGCAGTGAACGAGCAGTTCTTC. Amino acid sequence: CASSLPPGAVNEQFF.